One and the same sample provided the 4 T cell receptor beta chains below, sequenced in a study of Ad26.COV2.S vaccination and SARS-CoV-2 variants. Clones were sequenced by immunoSEQ multiplex PCR, and TCRdb holds only the in-frame ones, with some missing. The sample gives hundreds of thousands of clones, about 87% of which show up once; 6.4% is in the top ten. Treatment defined: roughly 19 received Ad26.COV2.S at low or high dose, single or two shots; 5 received placebo; per-sample allocation not given. Sampling was done on day 63 after the first vaccine or placebo injection. The sample in question was peripheral blood, obtained in a trial of Ad26.COV2.S vaccine versus placebo. Receptor source: a person aged 18-60 years who received the Ad26.COV2.S COVID-19 vaccine or a placebo.

V gene TRBV25-1 combines with J gene TRBJ2-7; D possibly matches TRBD1 or TRBD2 (6 bases each). This CDR3 has 17 amino acids. Trimming left V 2 bases short and J 0 bases short, with 17 bases between. The germline V gene has CDR1 MGHDK and CDR2 SYGVNS. Here the CDR3 DNA reads TGTGCCAGCAGTGAACATATTGGGGAGGACAGCTCCTACGAGCAGTACTTC. Translating gives CASSEHIGEDSSYEQYF.

The chain links TRBV1 to TRBJ2-1; TRBD2, the table's D call, lacks a check against the DNA. TRBV1 is given as a pseudogene. The CDR3 runs to 16 residues. In DNA form, the CDR3 reads TGCACCAGCAGTCCCGGACTAGCGGGAGGATACAATGAGCAGTTCTTC. Its translation: CTSSPGLAGGYNEQFF.

The table lists this clone with a count of one. The J gene is TRBJ2-1, the V gene TRBV3-1 (or the pseudogene TRBV3-2); D gene uncertain. This CDR3 is 12 amino acids long. V shed 1 base and J shed 9 bases, with 7 bases lying between them. Germline V CDR1 and CDR2: LGHDT, YNNKEL (reference sequence). CDR3 coding DNA: TGTGCCAGCAGCCAAGGCTTAGTTGAGCAGTTCTTC. This sequence encodes CASSQGLVEQFF.

The chain carries TRBV6-6 and TRBJ1-1, with no clear D. Germline-derived CDR1 and CDR2 are MNHNY and SVGAGI (reference sequence). The CDR3 is 15 amino acids. Trimming stripped 2 bases from V and 5 bases from J, with 15 bases between. CDR3 in DNA: TGTGCCAGCAGTTACGGTCCCTTATCGGGGACTGAAGCTTTCTTT. Protein product: CASSYGPLSGTEAFF.